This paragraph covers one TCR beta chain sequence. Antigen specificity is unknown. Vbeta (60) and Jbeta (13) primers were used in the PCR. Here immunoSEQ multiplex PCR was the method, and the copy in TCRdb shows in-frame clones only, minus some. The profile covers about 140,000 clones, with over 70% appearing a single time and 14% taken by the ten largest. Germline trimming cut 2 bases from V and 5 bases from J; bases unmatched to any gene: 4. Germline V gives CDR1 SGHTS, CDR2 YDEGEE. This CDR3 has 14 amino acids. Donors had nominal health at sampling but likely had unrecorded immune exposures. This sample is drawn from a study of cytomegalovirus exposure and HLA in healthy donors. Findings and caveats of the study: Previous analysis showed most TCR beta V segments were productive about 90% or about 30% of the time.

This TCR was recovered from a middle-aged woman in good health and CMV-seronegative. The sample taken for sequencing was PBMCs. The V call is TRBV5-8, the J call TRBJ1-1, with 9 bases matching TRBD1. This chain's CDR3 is CASSLRQGGTEAFF. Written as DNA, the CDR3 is TGTGCCAGCAGCTTAAGACAGGGGGGGACTGAAGCTTTCTTT.